This TCR beta chain was recorded in a study of blood T cell repertoires in COVID-19. Study background: The United States, Italy and Spain provided the acute and convalescent COVID-19 samples. T cells, B-cell-depleted T cells, or PBMCs supplied cDNA or gDNA.

The protocol was immunoSEQ multiplex PCR, while the TCRdb copy is restricted to in-frame clones and leaves out a portion. This sample yields around 200,000 clones, of which around nine tenths are seen a single time; around 1.7% belongs to the top ten. Germline CDR1 is SGDLS and CDR2 is YYNGEE. Deletions cut 4 bases from V and 2 bases from J, with 21 bases between. The CDR3 is made up of 17 amino acids. This clone showed up just once. The TCR was taken from a man between 18 and 29 years old with active or convalescent COVID-19. The V call is TRBV9, the J call TRBJ2-5, with TRBD2 as a possible D gene (5 bases). Sequenced material: peripheral blood. The CDR3 region is CASSSTTVRPGQETQYF. CDR3 sequence (DNA): TGTGCCAGCAGCTCGACCACGGTCAGACCGGGACAAGAGACCCAGTACTTC.